The 22 T cell receptor beta chains presented below share a single source sample, sequenced in a study of molecular identifiers for immune sequencing clone quantification. TCRdb re-called the PCR reads through MiXCR, storing one row per CDR3 protein. The data contain about 640,000 distinct CDR3 sequences, roughly 21% of them singletons. What was sequenced was naive CD8+ T cells from blood, with Jurkat cell RNA spiked in. Subset reported: FACS-sorted CD8+CD4-CCR7+CD45RA+ naive T cells. These receptors were obtained from a human donor in good health. Some libraries in this study had Jurkat cell RNA spiked in.

This clonotype was detected many times. This chain connects TRBV12-5 to TRBJ1-1, with 7 nucleotides matching TRBD1. V dropped 0 bases and J dropped 6; count of bases not matched to a gene: 16. Germline V gene lookup returns CDR1 LGHNT and CDR2 FRNRAP. The CDR3 contains 18 residues. CDR3 in DNA: TGTGCTAGTGGTTTGGTACTGGGGCAGACAGGGTTGAGCTCTGAAGCTTTCTTT. Encoded protein: CASGLVLGQTGLSSEAFF. Variable domain in full (rest from reference TRBV12-5 and TRBJ1-1): DARVTQTPRHKVTEMGQEVTMRCQPILGHNTVFWYRQTMMQGLELLAYFRNRAPLDDSGMPKDRFSAEMPDATLATLKIQPSEPRDSAVYFCASGLVLGQTGLSSEAFFGQGTRLTVV.

Only a few counts were recorded for this clonotype. The chain recombines TRBV5-1 with TRBJ2-7, with a possible D match to TRBD2 (6 bases). Germline values: CDR1 SGHRS, CDR2 YFSETQ. This CDR3 comprises 16 residues. Between the trimmed V and J ends, which lost 4 bases and 5 bases, there was a span of 22 bases. The CDR3 reads CASSPRLVEGGDEQYF. The CDR3 nucleotides are TGCGCCAGCAGCCCCAGACTAGTAGAGGGTGGTGACGAGCAGTACTTC. Looking up the rest from reference TRBV5-1 and TRBJ2-7 gives the full variable domain: KAGVTQTPRYLIKTRGQQVTLSCSPISGHRSVSWYQQTPGQGLQFLFEYFSETQRNKGNFPGRFSGRQFSNSRSEMNVSTLELGDSALYLCASSPRLVEGGDEQYFGPGTRLTVT.

This clonotype was counted at least ten times. The CDR3 nucleotides read TGCGCCAGCAGCTTATTGGGACAGGGTTCTACGCAGTATTTT. This gives the protein CASSLLGQGSTQYF. This sequence joins TRBV5-1 and TRBJ2-3; TRBD1 agrees at 9 bases. CDR1 SGHRS and CDR2 YFSETQ come from the germline V gene. V was clipped by 2 bases and J by 8 bases; unmatched bases: 6. The CDR3 length is 14 residues.

This clonotype was picked up a small number of times. The chain uses TRBV30 and TRBJ1-5; TRBD1 is a possible D gene (6 bases). Looked up from germline, CDR1 is GTSNPN and CDR2 is SVGIG (reference sequence). Trimming removed 5 bases from V and 4 bases from J, with 15 bases in between. The CDR3 extends over 14 amino acids. The CDR3 DNA follows: TGTGCCTGGGCCACAGGGACGGGGAATCAGCCCCAGCATTTT. It yields the protein CAWATGTGNQPQHF.

Notes on this clonotype: A much larger clone sits a single nucleotide away, making a read error possible. The rearrangement uses TRBV10-3 and TRBJ2-3; TRBD2 is a possible D gene (6 bases). The CDR3 length is 18 residues. Looked up from germline, CDR1 is ENHRY and CDR2 is SYGVKD. The CDR3 DNA reads as TGTGCCGTCAGTGATGGGGGGAAGTTCTTGTTAGGCACAGATACGCAGTATTTT. This translates into CAVSDGGKFLLGTDTQYF.

The sample holds many counts of this clonotype. The chain has TRBV4-3 and TRBJ1-3; no firm D call. V was shortened by 2 bases and J by 4 bases, with 9 bases between the two germline ends. The CDR3 has 14 residues. Per germline, CDR1 LGHNA and CDR2 YSLEER. The CDR3 DNA reads TGCGCCAGCAGCCAATTTGAGGGCGGAAACACCATATATTTT. The encoded protein is CASSQFEGGNTIYF.

In DNA form, the CDR3 reads TGTGCCAGCAGCTCCGGGACAGGGGGCGCCTCTAACTATGGCTACACCTTC. Its translation: CASSSGTGGASNYGYTF. The rearrangement uses TRBV7-9 and TRBJ1-2; TRBD1 matches 12 bases. Germline V gene sequence: CDR1 SEHNR, CDR2 FQNEAQ (reference sequence). V lost 4 bases, J lost 0 bases, and 6 bases stayed unmatched. This CDR3 is built from 17 residues. Complete variable domain (other parts from reference TRBV7-9 and TRBJ1-2): DTGVSQNPRHKITKRGQNVTFRCDPISEHNRLYWYRQTLGQGPEFLTYFQNEAQLEKSRLLSDRFSAERPKGSFSTLEIQRTEQGDSAMYLCASSSGTGGASNYGYTFGSGTRLTVV.

In this sample, this clonotype turned up many times. The J gene is TRBJ2-3, the V gene TRBV7-2; possibly TRBD1 for D (5 bases). This CDR3 has 16 residues. V lost 5 bases and J lost 2, with 17 bases in between. The germline gives CDR1 SGHTA, CDR2 FQGNSA. This CDR3 reads CASSALTGVNTDTQYF. Here the CDR3 DNA reads TGTGCCAGCAGCGCACTAACAGGAGTGAACACAGATACGCAGTATTTT.

The chain recombines TRBV12-3 or TRBV12-4 with TRBJ2-7, with a possible D match to TRBD1 (5 bases). This CDR3 has 14 amino acids. V was shortened by 4 bases and J by 4 bases, with 14 bases between the two germline ends. The CDR3 DNA is TGTGCCAGCAGTTCCCCCAGGGTAAATTACGAGCAGTACTTC. Translating it yields CASSSPRVNYEQYF.

This clonotype was detected ten times or more. The chain links TRBV4-3 to TRBJ2-1, with 8 bases identical to TRBD2. CDR1 is LGHNA, CDR2 YSLEER, per germline. The CDR3 covers 17 residues. V lost 0 bases and J lost 3; bases outside the gene matches: 7. The CDR3 is CASSQDRGTSLYNEQFF. Here the CDR3 DNA reads TGCGCCAGCAGCCAAGATCGGGGGACTAGTCTCTACAATGAGCAGTTCTTC.

This clonotype was picked up many times. The V gene is TRBV7-9, the J gene TRBJ2-3; 8 nucleotides match TRBD1. V lost 4 bases and J lost 4; bases outside the gene matches: 7. The CDR3 extends over 15 amino acids. Germline CDR1 is SEHNR and CDR2 is FQNEAQ (reference sequence). CDR3 loop: CASSSGQGLADTQYF. The CDR3 bases are TGTGCCAGCAGCTCAGGACAGGGCCTCGCAGATACGCAGTATTTT.

This clonotype was observed many times. The genes are TRBV5-6 and TRBJ1-5, with 7 bases matching TRBD1. Trimming removed 5 bases from V and 2 bases from J; junction bases left unmatched: 4. This CDR3 contains 14 residues. CDR1 and CDR2 (germline): SGHDT, YYEEEE. CDR3 loop: CASSWGTGNQPQHF. For the CDR3, the DNA is TGTGCCAGCAGTTGGGGGACAGGCAATCAGCCCCAGCATTTT.

This clonotype was picked up many times. The rearrangement links TRBV7-2 to TRBJ2-3; 12 positions agree with TRBD2. The germline gives CDR1 SGHTA, CDR2 FQGNSA. The CDR3 runs 19 residues. Trimming took 0 bases from V and 5 from J; bases not matched to a gene: 12. The CDR3 DNA is TGTGCCAGCAGCTTAGCCCCTCCTCTAGCGGGAGGGCTTAGAGATACGCAGTATTTT. Translated, it gives CASSLAPPLAGGLRDTQYF.

This clonotype was seen at least ten times. CDR3 residues: CASSQSTGTEETQYF. DNA for the CDR3: TGCGCCAGCAGCCAGAGCACCGGGACAGAAGAGACCCAGTACTTC. The V gene is TRBV4-3, the J gene TRBJ2-5; 7 positions agree with TRBD1. Per germline, CDR1 LGHNA and CDR2 YSLEER. The CDR3 loop spans 15 amino acids. The junction had 7 bases not matched to a gene; V was cut back by 3 bases and J by 3 bases.

This chain connects TRBV5-3 to TRBJ2-1; D gene unclear. TRBV5-3 is an ORF for which the function is uncertain. The CDR3 totals 14 residues. V gave up 8 bases and J gave up 9 bases, with 21 bases separating them. The CDR3 sequence: CASSPDKPYAEQFF. The CDR3 DNA sequence: TGTGCCAGCTCTCCCGACAAACCCTATGCTGAGCAGTTCTTC.

The sample holds many counts of this clonotype. The chain has TRBV12-3 or TRBV12-4 and TRBJ2-3, with TRBD1 matching 10 bases. Trimming took 5 bases from V and 3 from J; bases not matched to a gene: 17. The CDR3 has 19 residues. The CDR3: CASSLKNVRQGAWTDTQYF. Here the CDR3 DNA reads TGTGCCAGCAGTCTCAAAAACGTAAGACAGGGGGCTTGGACAGATACGCAGTATTTT.

This clonotype was recorded many times. J is TRBJ1-1 and V is TRBV18; TRBD1 matches at 9 bases. CDR3 length: 16 residues. Germline CDR1 KGHSH, CDR2 LQKENI. J lost 0 bases, V lost 3 bases, and 5 bases had no gene match. The CDR3 coding sequence is TGTGCCAGCTCACCGGGACAGGGAACGATGAACACTGAAGCTTTCTTT. It encodes CASSPGQGTMNTEAFF.

This clonotype was counted ten times or more. V usage is TRBV7-9 and J usage is TRBJ1-4; 7 bases fit TRBD1. CDR3 length: 15 residues. J gave up 8 bases and V 5 bases, and 11 bases lay outside the gene matches. Germline loops: CDR1 SEHNR, CDR2 FQNEAQ (reference sequence). The DNA of the CDR3 is TGTGCCAGCAGCCCAGGGACAGCCACCGGGGAAAAACTGTTTTTT. Protein sequence: CASSPGTATGEKLFF.

This clonotype has more than one count but fewer than ten. The rearrangement joins TRBV12-3 or TRBV12-4 to TRBJ2-2; D possibly corresponds to TRBD2 (6 bases). This CDR3 spans 15 amino acids. The germline V and J ends were trimmed by 6 bases and 1 base, with 12 bases remaining between them. For the CDR3, the DNA is TGTGCCAGCAGAGGACTACCCAAGAACACCGGGGAGCTGTTTTTT. It is translated as CASRGLPKNTGELFF.

This clonotype was counted only a few times. The V gene is TRBV18, the J gene TRBJ2-7, with 9 bases fitting TRBD1. Germline V CDR1 and CDR2: KGHSH, LQKENI. The CDR3 runs 15 residues. V trimming: 4 bases; J trimming: 0 bases; junction bases outside the gene matches: 4. CDR3 nucleotides: TGTGCCAGCTCACTGGACAGGGGTAACTCCTACGAGCAGTACTTC. Its translation is CASSLDRGNSYEQYF.

This clonotype has ten or more counts. The chain combines TRBV7-9 with TRBJ1-2; a possible D gene is TRBD1 (6 bases). The CDR3 spans 15 residues. Germline V lookup: CDR1 SEHNR, CDR2 FQNEAQ (reference sequence). Trimming shortened V by 2 bases and J by 3 bases, and 13 bases separated the two germline ends. The CDR3 DNA sequence: TGTGCCAGCAGCTTACGAACAGGGCCGGACTATGGCTACACCTTC. Its protein is CASSLRTGPDYGYTF.

This clonotype was seen ten or more times. This rearrangement joins TRBV4-1 to TRBJ2-1; D might be TRBD2 (6 bases). The CDR3 length is 13 residues. Germline values: CDR1 MGHRA, CDR2 YSYEKL. V was trimmed by 8 bases and J by 2 bases, leaving 10 bases between them. In nucleotides, the CDR3 is TGCGCCAGCGGAGGGGTGGCCTACAATGAGCAGTTCTTC. This sequence encodes CASGGVAYNEQFF.